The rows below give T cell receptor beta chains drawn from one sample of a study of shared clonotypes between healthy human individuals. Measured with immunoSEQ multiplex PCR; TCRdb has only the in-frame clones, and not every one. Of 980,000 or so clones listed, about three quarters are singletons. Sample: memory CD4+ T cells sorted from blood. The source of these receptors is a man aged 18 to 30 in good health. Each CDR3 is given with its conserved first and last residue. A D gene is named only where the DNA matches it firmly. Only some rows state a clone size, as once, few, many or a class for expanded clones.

CDR3 DNA: TGCGCCAGCAGCTTGGAAGGCGGGAGAGTTAGGGATGAGCAGTTCTTC
CDR3 protein: CASSLEGGRVRDEQFF
D gene: TRBD2
clone size: -
J gene: TRBJ2-1
V gene: TRBV5-1

CDR3 DNA: TGTGCCAGCAGCTTAGCCCTGGCGGCTTTGCAAGAGACCCAGTACTTC
CDR3 protein: CASSLALAALQETQYF
D gene: -
clone size: -
J gene: TRBJ2-5
V gene: TRBV7-9

CDR3 DNA: TGTGCCAGCAGCCCCCAGGTTTCGGGAAACACCATATATTTT
CDR3 protein: CASSPQVSGNTIYF
D gene: -
clone size: -
J gene: TRBJ1-3
V gene: TRBV7-2

CDR3 DNA: TGTGCCTGGTCACCCGGGACCCTGAGCGATCAGCCCCAGCATTTT
CDR3 protein: CAWSPGTLSDQPQHF
D gene: -
clone size: -
J gene: TRBJ1-5
V gene: TRBV30

CDR3 DNA: TGCAGCGTTGAGTTGCGGGGGACCTATACGGAAGCTTTCTTT
CDR3 protein: CSVELRGTYTEAFF
D gene: -
clone size: once
J gene: TRBJ1-1
V gene: TRBV29-1

CDR3 DNA: TGTGCCAGCTCACCATTTCTTCCCCCTCCTTGGTACTTC
CDR3 protein: CASSPFLPPPWYF
D gene: -
clone size: -
J gene: TRBJ2-7
V gene: TRBV18

CDR3 DNA: TGTGCCAGCAGCCCTAGCGGGGGGGCTAACACCGGGGAGCTGTTTTTT
CDR3 protein: CASSPSGGANTGELFF
D gene: TRBD2
clone size: -
J gene: TRBJ2-2
V gene: TRBV2

CDR3 DNA: TGTGCCAGCAGTGTTAGTCAGGGGACCAAAAACATTCAGTACTTC
CDR3 protein: CASSVSQGTKNIQYF
D gene: -
clone size: -
J gene: TRBJ2-4
V gene: TRBV6-1

CDR3 DNA: TGTGCCGGAGTAACGGGACAGGGATCCTCCGGGGCCAACGTCCTGACTTTC
CDR3 protein: CAGVTGQGSSGANVLTF
D gene: TRBD1
clone size: -
J gene: TRBJ2-6
V gene: TRBV7-9

CDR3 DNA: TGCGCCAGCAGCCGCGGGGGCACAGATACGCAGTATTTT
CDR3 protein: CASSRGGTDTQYF
D gene: -
clone size: -
J gene: TRBJ2-3
V gene: TRBV5-1

CDR3 DNA: TGTGCCACCCGACAGGGTTTGGATACGGCTTTCTTT
CDR3 protein: CATRQGLDTAFF
D gene: TRBD1
clone size: -
J gene: TRBJ1-1
V gene: TRBV28

CDR3 DNA: TGTGCCAGCAGTCGATGGGGTAGAGAGACCCAGTACTTC
CDR3 protein: CASSRWGRETQYF
D gene: -
clone size: -
J gene: TRBJ2-5
V gene: TRBV5-4

CDR3 DNA: TGTGCCTGGAGTTGGGGCTCCGAAAGCACAGATACGCAGTATTTT
CDR3 protein: CAWSWGSESTDTQYF
D gene: -
clone size: few
J gene: TRBJ2-3
V gene: TRBV30

CDR3 DNA: TGTGCCAGCAGTTCAGCCGGACAGGGGATCGGTGAAAAACTGTTTTTT
CDR3 protein: CASSSAGQGIGEKLFF
D gene: TRBD1
clone size: -
J gene: TRBJ1-4
V gene: TRBV28

CDR3 DNA: TGTGCCAGCTCCCTCGCGGCCAGCGGGGGGGCCTACGAGCAGTACTTC
CDR3 protein: CASSLAASGGAYEQYF
D gene: TRBD2
clone size: once
J gene: TRBJ2-7
V gene: TRBV18

CDR3 DNA: TGTGCCAGCAGTCAACAGGGTTCACCCCTCCACTTT
CDR3 protein: CASSQQGSPLHF
D gene: -
clone size: -
J gene: TRBJ1-6
V gene: TRBV2

CDR3 DNA: TGTGCCAGCAGTTACGGCAGGACCTACGAGCAGTACTTC
CDR3 protein: CASSYGRTYEQYF
D gene: -
clone size: -
J gene: TRBJ2-7
V gene: TRBV6-5

CDR3 DNA: TGTGCCAGCAAAAGACAGGGGTTTGAAAAACTGTTTTTT
CDR3 protein: CASKRQGFEKLFF
D gene: TRBD1
clone size: -
J gene: TRBJ1-4
V gene: TRBV6-1

CDR3 DNA: TGTGCCAGCAGCTTAGTGTCGGCTTATGGCTACACCTTC
CDR3 protein: CASSLVSAYGYTF
D gene: -
clone size: -
J gene: TRBJ1-2
V gene: TRBV7-2

CDR3 DNA: TGTGCCAGCAGTTACGGAGGTAACTATGATGGCTACACCTTC
CDR3 protein: CASSYGGNYDGYTF
D gene: -
clone size: -
J gene: TRBJ1-2
V gene: TRBV6-5

CDR3 DNA: TGTGCCAGCAGTTTACGGGGTTTTGGGAGCTACACCTTC
CDR3 protein: CASSLRGFGSYTF
D gene: -
clone size: -
J gene: TRBJ1-2
V gene: TRBV28

CDR3 DNA: TGTGCCTGGAGATACTCCTACAATGAGCAGTTCTTC
CDR3 protein: CAWRYSYNEQFF
D gene: -
clone size: -
J gene: TRBJ2-1
V gene: TRBV30

CDR3 DNA: TGTGCCAGCTCACCAAACGAGGTCTCGGGAAACACCATATATTTT
CDR3 protein: CASSPNEVSGNTIYF
D gene: -
clone size: -
J gene: TRBJ1-3
V gene: TRBV18

CDR3 DNA: TGTGCCAGCAGTTTAAACGGCCTTGTAAGCACTGAAGCTTTCTTT
CDR3 protein: CASSLNGLVSTEAFF
D gene: -
clone size: -
J gene: TRBJ1-1
V gene: TRBV27

CDR3 DNA: TGTGCCAGCTCACCACAGGGTGGAAATTCACCCCTCCACTTT
CDR3 protein: CASSPQGGNSPLHF
D gene: -
clone size: -
J gene: TRBJ1-6
V gene: TRBV18

CDR3 DNA: TGTGCCTGGAGTGCTACAGCCTCTGGAAACACCATATATTTT
CDR3 protein: CAWSATASGNTIYF
D gene: -
clone size: once
J gene: TRBJ1-3
V gene: TRBV30

CDR3 DNA: TGTGCCATCAGTGCGTCTGCATTGGAGACCCAGTACTTC
CDR3 protein: CAISASALETQYF
D gene: -
clone size: -
J gene: TRBJ2-5
V gene: TRBV10-3

CDR3 DNA: TGTGCCACCAGCAGAGATTTGAAGGAGGGAGAGCAGTTCTTC
CDR3 protein: CATSRDLKEGEQFF
D gene: -
clone size: -
J gene: TRBJ2-1
V gene: TRBV15

CDR3 DNA: TGTGCCAGCAGCCCCATGTGGACGGTCTCCTACGAGCAGTACTTC
CDR3 protein: CASSPMWTVSYEQYF
D gene: -
clone size: -
J gene: TRBJ2-7
V gene: TRBV2

CDR3 DNA: TGTGCCACCAGCAGAGGTGGCGGGAGGACCACAGATACGCAGTATTTT
CDR3 protein: CATSRGGGRTTDTQYF
D gene: TRBD2
clone size: -
J gene: TRBJ2-3
V gene: TRBV15

CDR3 DNA: TGTGCCAGCAGCCCGGACAGCTCCTACAATGAGCAGTTCTTC
CDR3 protein: CASSPDSSYNEQFF
D gene: -
clone size: few
J gene: TRBJ2-1
V gene: TRBV7-2

CDR3 DNA: TGTGCCAGCACACAGAGCAATCAGCCCCAGCATTTT
CDR3 protein: CASTQSNQPQHF
D gene: -
clone size: -
J gene: TRBJ1-5
V gene: TRBV6-1

CDR3 DNA: TGTGCCAGCAGCTTAGTGACAGTAGTAACTGAAGCTTTCTTT
CDR3 protein: CASSLVTVVTEAFF
D gene: -
clone size: -
J gene: TRBJ1-1
V gene: TRBV7-2

CDR3 DNA: TGTGCCAGCAGTGTACGGATGAACACTGAAGCTTTCTTT
CDR3 protein: CASSVRMNTEAFF
D gene: -
clone size: -
J gene: TRBJ1-1
V gene: TRBV2

CDR3 DNA: TGTGCCAGCAGCTATGGGGGGGGCGCGGCTGAAGCTTTCTTT
CDR3 protein: CASSYGGGAAEAFF
D gene: -
clone size: -
J gene: TRBJ1-1
V gene: TRBV7-2

CDR3 DNA: TGTGCCAGCAGCGTCGGTGGAGAGACCCAGTACTTC
CDR3 protein: CASSVGGETQYF
D gene: -
clone size: -
J gene: TRBJ2-5
V gene: TRBV11-3

CDR3 DNA: TGTGCCAGCAGCTTATGGACGGGTAACACTGAAGCTTTCTTT
CDR3 protein: CASSLWTGNTEAFF
D gene: -
clone size: -
J gene: TRBJ1-1
V gene: TRBV7-2

CDR3 DNA: TGTGCCAGCTCACCGGCGGACACCTCATATGGCTACACCTTC
CDR3 protein: CASSPADTSYGYTF
D gene: -
clone size: -
J gene: TRBJ1-2
V gene: TRBV18

CDR3 DNA: TGCGCCAGCAGCCAAGCGTCGGGACAGGGGAACTACGAGCAGTACTTC
CDR3 protein: CASSQASGQGNYEQYF
D gene: TRBD1
clone size: -
J gene: TRBJ2-7
V gene: TRBV4-1

CDR3 DNA: TGCGCCAGCACCCCCGGGACTAGCCAATACAATGAGCAGTTCTTC
CDR3 protein: CASTPGTSQYNEQFF
D gene: TRBD2
clone size: many
J gene: TRBJ2-1
V gene: TRBV5-1

CDR3 DNA: TGTGCCAGCAGCGCGGGGCCCGGGGCAACTAATGAAAAACTGTTTTTT
CDR3 protein: CASSAGPGATNEKLFF
D gene: -
clone size: -
J gene: TRBJ1-4
V gene: TRBV5-4

CDR3 DNA: TGTGCCAGCCGATCAGTGGAGGGCTACACCTTC
CDR3 protein: CASRSVEGYTF
D gene: -
clone size: -
J gene: TRBJ1-2
V gene: TRBV27

CDR3 DNA: TGTGCCAGCAGTGGACACGGCACGGGAGAGCAGTACTTC
CDR3 protein: CASSGHGTGEQYF
D gene: -
clone size: many
J gene: TRBJ2-7
V gene: TRBV2

CDR3 DNA: TGTGCCAGCAGCCCCGGGACCGTGACCTACGAGCAGTACTTC
CDR3 protein: CASSPGTVTYEQYF
D gene: -
clone size: -
J gene: TRBJ2-7
V gene: TRBV11-3

CDR3 DNA: TGCGCCAGCAGCTTGGCCCTAGCGGACAACACGGAGACCCAGTACTTC
CDR3 protein: CASSLALADNTETQYF
D gene: TRBD2
clone size: -
J gene: TRBJ2-5
V gene: TRBV5-1

CDR3 DNA: TGTGCCAGCAGACCTTCCGGGAGAGAGACCCAGTACTTC
CDR3 protein: CASRPSGRETQYF
D gene: -
clone size: -
J gene: TRBJ2-5
V gene: TRBV14

CDR3 DNA: TGTGCCATCGATCAGGGCGGGCATCATCCCCAGCATTTT
CDR3 protein: CAIDQGGHHPQHF
D gene: -
clone size: few
J gene: TRBJ1-5
V gene: TRBV7-9

CDR3 DNA: TGTGCCAGCAGTTACTCACGAGATGGGGAGCTGTTTTTT
CDR3 protein: CASSYSRDGELFF
D gene: -
clone size: -
J gene: TRBJ2-2
V gene: TRBV6-5

CDR3 DNA: TGTGCCAGCAGTTCCGCGGGCTCTGGGGCCAACGTCCTGACTTTC
CDR3 protein: CASSSAGSGANVLTF
D gene: -
clone size: -
J gene: TRBJ2-6
V gene: TRBV28

CDR3 DNA: TGCGCCAGCAGCCAACCTGTGATGACGGGGGAAGCTTTCTTT
CDR3 protein: CASSQPVMTGEAFF
D gene: -
clone size: few
J gene: TRBJ1-1
V gene: TRBV4-1

CDR3 DNA: TGTGCCAGCAGCTTAGTTTCGACTGGTCCCGGCGAGCAGTACTTC
CDR3 protein: CASSLVSTGPGEQYF
D gene: -
clone size: -
J gene: TRBJ2-7
V gene: TRBV11-2

CDR3 DNA: TGTGCCAGCAGCTTGGGTCGAGGGGCCCAAGAGACCCAGTACTTC
CDR3 protein: CASSLGRGAQETQYF
D gene: -
clone size: -
J gene: TRBJ2-5
V gene: TRBV5-8

CDR3 DNA: TGCGCCAGCAGCCAAGAAGTAGAGGGGCCCTACGAGCAGTACTTC
CDR3 protein: CASSQEVEGPYEQYF
D gene: -
clone size: many
J gene: TRBJ2-7
V gene: TRBV4-1

CDR3 DNA: TGCAGCGTTGAAGTTCGTGGGGAGGACAGAAACTATGGCTACACCTTC
CDR3 protein: CSVEVRGEDRNYGYTF
D gene: -
clone size: -
J gene: TRBJ1-2
V gene: TRBV29-1